These 5 T cell receptor beta chains came from one sample sequenced in a study of CD8 T cells in Susac syndrome. With random hexamers, roughly 0.45 to 1 ug RNA was reverse transcribed. TCRdb called the immunoSEQ multiplex PCR reads again in MiXCR, with one record for every CDR3 protein. The sample records 300,000 to 350,000 distinct CDR3 sequences, 92% being singletons. The sample was CD4+ T cells from PBMCs. The receptors were gathered from a human donor with multiple sclerosis.

The V and J genes are TRBV29-1 and TRBJ1-2; 7 bases map to TRBD1. The CDR3 length is 11 residues. CDR1 and CDR2 (germline): SQVTM, ANQGSEA. Trimming removed 8 bases from V and 8 bases from J; junction bases left unmatched: 8. CDR3 sequence reads: CSTGQTSGYTF. The CDR3 DNA reads as TGCAGCACGGGACAGACGAGCGGCTACACCTTC.

Here the CDR3 DNA reads TGTGCCAGCAGCCCGGAGGGTCTAGTGGCACGCGATACGCAGTATTTT. Amino acid sequence: CASSPEGLVARDTQYF. The rearrangement uses TRBV7-8 and TRBJ2-3; a weak D match, TRBD2 (6 bases). The CDR3 is made up of 16 amino acids. The V end lost 5 bases, the J end lost 6 bases, and 21 bases lay between the germline ends. The germline V gene has CDR1 SGHVS and CDR2 FQNEAQ.

The rearrangement joins TRBV28 to TRBJ2-6; D might be TRBD1 or TRBD2, each matching 5 bases. With 6 bases removed from V and 0 bases from J, the gap between germline ends came to 15 bases. The germline V gene encodes CDR1 MDHEN and CDR2 SYDVKM. There are 17 residues in the CDR3. This CDR3 is CASSSGTVYSGANVLTF. For the CDR3, the DNA is TGTGCCAGCAGCTCCGGGACGGTTTACTCTGGGGCCAACGTCCTGACTTTC.

The V call is TRBV7-9, the J call TRBJ2-7; weak D call: TRBD2 (7 bases). Germline values: CDR1 SEHNR, CDR2 FQNEAQ (reference sequence). The CDR3 is 17 amino acids. V gave up 4 bases and J gave up 0 bases, with 19 bases separating them. CDR3 in amino acids: CASSYWGGGTSSYEQYF. CDR3 coding DNA: TGTGCCAGCAGCTATTGGGGGGGCGGGACATCCTCCTACGAGCAGTACTTC.

The chain recombines TRBV10-3 with TRBJ1-2, with TRBD1 identical over 9 bases. J was trimmed by 6 bases and V by 4 bases; bases with no gene match: 12. Looked up from germline, CDR1 is ENHRY and CDR2 is SYGVKD. The CDR3 spans 16 residues. CDR3: CAISVRDRDPMHGYTF. CDR3 DNA sequence: TGTGCCATCAGTGTAAGGGACAGGGACCCCATGCATGGCTACACCTTC.